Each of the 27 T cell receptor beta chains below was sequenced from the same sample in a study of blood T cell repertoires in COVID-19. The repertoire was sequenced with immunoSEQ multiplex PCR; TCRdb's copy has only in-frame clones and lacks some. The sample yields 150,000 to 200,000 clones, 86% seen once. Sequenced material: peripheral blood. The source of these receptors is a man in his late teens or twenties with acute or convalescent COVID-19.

The CDR3 is CASSYDMGGTGGPDTQYF. CDR3 coding DNA: TGTGCCAGCAGTTACGACATGGGGGGGACAGGGGGTCCAGATACGCAGTATTTT. This sequence joins TRBV6-2 or TRBV6-3 and TRBJ2-3; 11 positions agree with TRBD1. Trimming cost V 2 bases and J 4 bases; bases outside gene matches: 11. Germline V gives CDR1 MNHEY, CDR2 SVGEGT. There are 18 residues in the CDR3.

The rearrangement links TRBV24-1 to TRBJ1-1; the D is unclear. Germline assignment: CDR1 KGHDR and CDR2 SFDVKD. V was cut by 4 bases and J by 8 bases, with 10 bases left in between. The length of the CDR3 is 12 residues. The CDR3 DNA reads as TGTGCCACCAGTGACCGGGGAAGGGAAGCTTTCTTT. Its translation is CATSDRGREAFF.

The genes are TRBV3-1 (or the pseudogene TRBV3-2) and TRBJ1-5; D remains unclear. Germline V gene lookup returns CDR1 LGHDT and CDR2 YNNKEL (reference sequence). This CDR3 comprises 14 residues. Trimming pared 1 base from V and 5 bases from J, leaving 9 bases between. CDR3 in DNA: TGTGCCAGCAGCCAAGGGAGGGAGGATCAGCCCCAGCATTTT. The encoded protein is CASSQGREDQPQHF.

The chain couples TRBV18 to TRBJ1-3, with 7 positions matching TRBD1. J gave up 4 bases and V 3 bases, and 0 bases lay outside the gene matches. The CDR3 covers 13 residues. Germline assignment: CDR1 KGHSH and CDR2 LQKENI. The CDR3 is CASSPGQGNTIYF. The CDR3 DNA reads TGTGCCAGCTCACCGGGACAGGGAAACACCATATATTTT.

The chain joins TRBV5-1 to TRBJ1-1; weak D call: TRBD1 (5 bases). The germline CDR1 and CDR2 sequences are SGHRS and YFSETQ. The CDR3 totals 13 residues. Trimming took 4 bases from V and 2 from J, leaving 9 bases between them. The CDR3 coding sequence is TGCGCCAGCAGCGCGACAGCAAACACTGAAGCTTTCTTT. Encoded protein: CASSATANTEAFF.

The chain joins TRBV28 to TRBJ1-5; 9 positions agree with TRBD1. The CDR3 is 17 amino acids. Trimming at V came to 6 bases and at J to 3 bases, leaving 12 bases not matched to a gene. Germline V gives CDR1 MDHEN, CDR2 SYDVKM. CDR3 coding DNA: TGTGCCAGCAGCCACGCCTCGACAGGGGGAAACAATCAGCCCCAGCATTTT. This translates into CASSHASTGGNNQPQHF.

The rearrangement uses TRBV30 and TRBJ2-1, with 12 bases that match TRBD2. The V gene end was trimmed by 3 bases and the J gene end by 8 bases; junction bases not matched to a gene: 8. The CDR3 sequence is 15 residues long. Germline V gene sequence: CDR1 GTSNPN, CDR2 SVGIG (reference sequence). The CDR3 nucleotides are TGTGCCTGGAGGTCTAGCGGGGGGGACGTCGATGAGCAGTTCTTC. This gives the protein CAWRSSGGDVDEQFF.

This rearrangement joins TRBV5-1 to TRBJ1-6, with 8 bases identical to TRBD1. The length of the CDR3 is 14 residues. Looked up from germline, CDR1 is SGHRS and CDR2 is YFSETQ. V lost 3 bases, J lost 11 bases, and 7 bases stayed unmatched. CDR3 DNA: TGCGCCAGCAGCTCAGGACAGGGTTCGGCACCCCTCCACTTT. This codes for CASSSGQGSAPLHF.

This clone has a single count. The CDR3 region is CASSRAMNTGELFF. The CDR3 DNA reads as TGTGCCAGCAGCCGGGCGATGAACACCGGGGAGCTGTTTTTT. The chain has TRBV3-1 (or the pseudogene TRBV3-2) and TRBJ2-2; D gene ambiguous. The ends were cut back, 4 bases at V and 1 base at J, with 7 bases in the middle. The CDR3 extends over 14 amino acids. Germline loops: CDR1 LGHDT, CDR2 YNNKEL (reference sequence).

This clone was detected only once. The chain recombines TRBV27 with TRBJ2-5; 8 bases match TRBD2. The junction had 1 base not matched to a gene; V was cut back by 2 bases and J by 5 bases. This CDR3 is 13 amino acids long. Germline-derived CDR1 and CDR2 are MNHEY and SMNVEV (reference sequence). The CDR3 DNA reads TGTGCCAGCAGTTTAAGCGGGGGCGAGACCCAGTACTTC. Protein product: CASSLSGGETQYF.

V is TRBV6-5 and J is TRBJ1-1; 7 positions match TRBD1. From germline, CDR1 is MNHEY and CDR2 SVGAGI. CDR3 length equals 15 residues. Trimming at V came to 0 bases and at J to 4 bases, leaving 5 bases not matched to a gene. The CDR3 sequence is CASSYSRQGGTEAFF. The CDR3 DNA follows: TGTGCCAGCAGTTACTCGAGACAGGGAGGCACTGAAGCTTTCTTT.

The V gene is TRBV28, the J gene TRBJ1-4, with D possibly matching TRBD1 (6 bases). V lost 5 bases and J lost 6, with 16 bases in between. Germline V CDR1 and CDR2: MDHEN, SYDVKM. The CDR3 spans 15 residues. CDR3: CASSAQQGRHEKLFF. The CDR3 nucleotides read TGTGCCAGCAGTGCGCAACAGGGAAGGCATGAAAAACTGTTTTTT.

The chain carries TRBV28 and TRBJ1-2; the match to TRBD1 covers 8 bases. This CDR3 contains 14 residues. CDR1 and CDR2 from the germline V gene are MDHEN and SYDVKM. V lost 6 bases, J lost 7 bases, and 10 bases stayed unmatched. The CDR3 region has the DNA TGTGCCAGCAGCCCCTCGGACAGGGAAGCTGGCTACACCTTC. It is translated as CASSPSDREAGYTF.

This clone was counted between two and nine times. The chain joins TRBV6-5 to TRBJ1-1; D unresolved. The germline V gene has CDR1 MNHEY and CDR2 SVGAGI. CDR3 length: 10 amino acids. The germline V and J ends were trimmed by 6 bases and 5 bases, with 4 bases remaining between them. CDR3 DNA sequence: TGTGCCAGCAGCCTAACTGAAGCTTTCTTT. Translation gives CASSLTEAFF.

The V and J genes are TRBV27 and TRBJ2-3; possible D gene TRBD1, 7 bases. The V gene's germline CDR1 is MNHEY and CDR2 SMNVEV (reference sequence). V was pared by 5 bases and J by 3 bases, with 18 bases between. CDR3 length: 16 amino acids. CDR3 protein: CASSPGGPYSTDTQYF. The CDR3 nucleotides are TGTGCCAGCAGTCCAGGGGGGCCTTACTCGACAGATACGCAGTATTTT.

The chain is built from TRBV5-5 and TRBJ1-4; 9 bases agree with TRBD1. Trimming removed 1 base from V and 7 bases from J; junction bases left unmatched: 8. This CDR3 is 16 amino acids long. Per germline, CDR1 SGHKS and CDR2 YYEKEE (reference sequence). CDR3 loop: CASSLLLGQGGEKLFF. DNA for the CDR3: TGTGCCAGCAGCTTGTTGTTGGGACAGGGTGGTGAAAAACTGTTTTTT. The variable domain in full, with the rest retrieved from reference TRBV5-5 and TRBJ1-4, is DAGVTQSPTHLIKTRGQQVTLRCSPISGHKSVSWYQQVLGQGPQFIFQYYEKEERGRGNFPDRFSARQFPNYSSELNVNALLLGDSALYLCASSLLLGQGGEKLFFGSGTQLSVL.

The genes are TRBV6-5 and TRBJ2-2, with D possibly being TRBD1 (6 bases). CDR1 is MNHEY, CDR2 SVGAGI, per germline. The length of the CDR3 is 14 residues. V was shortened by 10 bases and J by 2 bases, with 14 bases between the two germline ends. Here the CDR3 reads CAIRGQSNTGELFF. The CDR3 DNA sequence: TGTGCCATCCGAGGACAGAGCAACACCGGGGAGCTGTTTTTT.

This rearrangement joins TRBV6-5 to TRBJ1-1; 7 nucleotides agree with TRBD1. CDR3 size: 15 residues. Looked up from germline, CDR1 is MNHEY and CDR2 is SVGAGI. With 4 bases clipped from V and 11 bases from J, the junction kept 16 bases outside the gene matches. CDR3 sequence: CASSSPKGTAFRAFF. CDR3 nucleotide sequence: TGTGCCAGCAGTTCCCCGAAAGGGACAGCCTTTCGGGCTTTCTTT.

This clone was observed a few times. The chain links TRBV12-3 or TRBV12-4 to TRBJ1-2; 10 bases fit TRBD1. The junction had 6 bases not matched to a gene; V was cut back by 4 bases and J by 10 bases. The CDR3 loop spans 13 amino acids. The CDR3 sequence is CASSWDRGGHYTF. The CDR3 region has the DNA TGTGCCAGCAGTTGGGACAGGGGAGGGCACTACACCTTC.

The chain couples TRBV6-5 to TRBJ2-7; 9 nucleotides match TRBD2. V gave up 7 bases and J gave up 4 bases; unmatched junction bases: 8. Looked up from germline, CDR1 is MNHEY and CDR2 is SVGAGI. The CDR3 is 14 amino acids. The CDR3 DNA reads TGTGCCAGCAATTCGGGACTAGCCTTTTACGAGCAGTACTTC. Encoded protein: CASNSGLAFYEQYF.

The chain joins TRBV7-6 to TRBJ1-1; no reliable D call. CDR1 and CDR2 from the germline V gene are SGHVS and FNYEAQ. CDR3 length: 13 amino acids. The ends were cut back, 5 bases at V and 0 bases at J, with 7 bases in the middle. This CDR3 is CASSLSVNTEAFF. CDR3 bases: TGTGCCAGCAGCCTCAGCGTGAACACTGAAGCTTTCTTT.

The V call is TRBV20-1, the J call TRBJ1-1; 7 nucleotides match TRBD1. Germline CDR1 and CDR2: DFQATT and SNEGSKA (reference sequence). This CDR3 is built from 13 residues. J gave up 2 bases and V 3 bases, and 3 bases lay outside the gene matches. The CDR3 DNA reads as TGCAGTGCTAGTAGACAGGGTAACACTGAAGCTTTCTTT. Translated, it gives CSASRQGNTEAFF.

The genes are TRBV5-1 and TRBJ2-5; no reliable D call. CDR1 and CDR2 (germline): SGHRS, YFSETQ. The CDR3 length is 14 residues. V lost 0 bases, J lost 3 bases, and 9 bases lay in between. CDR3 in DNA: TGCGCCAGCAGCTTGGAACAGAAAGAAGAGACCCAGTACTTC. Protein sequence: CASSLEQKEETQYF.

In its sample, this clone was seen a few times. DNA of the CDR3: TGCGCCAGCAGCAACCAGGCGACCAGCTCTGGAAACACCATATATTTT. This codes for CASSNQATSSGNTIYF. The rearrangement links TRBV4-1 to TRBJ1-3; D call uncertain. CDR1 is MGHRA and CDR2 is YSYEKL in the germline V gene. The CDR3 is 16 amino acids. V was clipped by 5 bases and J by 0 bases, with 14 bases between them.

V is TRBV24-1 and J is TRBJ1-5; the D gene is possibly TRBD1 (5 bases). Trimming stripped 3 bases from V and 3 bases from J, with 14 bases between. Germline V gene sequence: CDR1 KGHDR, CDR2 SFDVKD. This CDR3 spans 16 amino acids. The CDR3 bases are TGTGCCACCAGTGATCCGGCGGGGGGAGTCAATCAGCCCCAGCATTTT. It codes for CATSDPAGGVNQPQHF.

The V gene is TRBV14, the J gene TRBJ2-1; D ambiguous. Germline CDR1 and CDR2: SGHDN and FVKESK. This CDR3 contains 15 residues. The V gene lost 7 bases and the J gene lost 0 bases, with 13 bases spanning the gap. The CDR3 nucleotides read TGTGCCAGCACCTATAGCTCAAGCTCCTACAATGAGCAGTTCTTC. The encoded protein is CASTYSSSSYNEQFF. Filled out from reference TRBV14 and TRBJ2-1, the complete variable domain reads EAGVTQFPSHSVIEKGQTVTLRCDPISGHDNLYWYRRVMGKEIKFLLHFVKESKQDESGMPNNRFLAERTGGTYSTLKVQPAELEDSGVYFCASTYSSSSYNEQFFGPGTRLTVL.

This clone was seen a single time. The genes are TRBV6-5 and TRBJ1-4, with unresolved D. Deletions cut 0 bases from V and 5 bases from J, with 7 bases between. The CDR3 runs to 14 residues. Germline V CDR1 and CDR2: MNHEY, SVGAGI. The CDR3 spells CASSYSERNEKLFF. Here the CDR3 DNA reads TGTGCCAGCAGTTACTCGGAGCGGAATGAAAAACTGTTTTTT.